A single sample gave rise to the 19 T cell receptor beta chains below, sequenced in a study of T-cell memory formation after mild COVID-19 (dated by TCRdb to the early 2020s). The receptor library was made with 5' RACE. Sequencer: Illumina NovaSeq 6000. Using fastp at Q25 and MiXCR, TCRdb reprocessed the public reads and kept productive beta chains. Entries that share a CDR3 protein sequence are merged under the most common genes and DNA. This sample holds about 280,000 distinct CDR3 sequences; roughly 8.2% were observed only once. The biggest ten clones account for 22% of the sample. Sequenced sample: PBMCs or a T cell subset sorted from them (not recorded which). Receptor source: a young man who had mild COVID-19 (a few samples of this study predate the infection). The sample titles of this study are shuffled in the database, so cell type and time point are left out; the donor was told from shared clones.

This clonotype was found a few times. The rearrangement joins TRBV5-1 to TRBJ1-1; D is perhaps TRBD1 (5 bases). The germline CDR1 and CDR2 sequences are SGHRS and YFSETQ. The CDR3 has 13 residues. V lost 3 bases and J lost 5, with 11 bases in between. The CDR3 is CASSWGPGTEAFF. CDR3 DNA sequence: TGCGCCAGCAGCTGGGGACCTGGGACTGAAGCTTTCTTT.

This clonotype has at least ten counts. This chain links TRBV7-2 with TRBJ2-1; D gene uncertain. The V end was cut by 1 base, the J end by 2 bases, with 9 bases between. The CDR3 extends over 15 amino acids. Germline V CDR1 and CDR2: SGHTA, FQGNSA. The CDR3 sequence is CASSLDLSTYNEQFF. In DNA, the CDR3 is TGTGCCAGCAGCTTAGATCTTAGTACCTACAATGAGCAGTTCTTC.

This clonotype was seen a handful of times. This chain joins TRBV7-3 and TRBJ1-6, with D possibly matching TRBD1 (5 bases). Germline V gene lookup returns CDR1 SGHTA and CDR2 FQGTGA. The germline V and J ends were trimmed by 1 base and 10 bases, with 11 bases remaining between them. This CDR3 comprises 14 residues. CDR3 residues: CASSLRGGGSPLHF. Written as DNA, the CDR3 is TGTGCCAGCAGCTTAAGGGGCGGAGGATCACCCCTCCACTTT. Together with reference TRBV7-3 and TRBJ1-6, the CDR3 gives the full variable domain: GAGVSQTPSNKVTEKGKYVELRCDPISGHTALYWYRQSLGQGPEFLIYFQGTGAADDSGLPNDRFFAVRPEGSVSTLKIQRTERGDSAVYLCASSLRGGGSPLHFGNGTRLTVT.

V is TRBV6-1 and J is TRBJ2-2, with 7 bases that match TRBD1. The CDR3 covers 14 residues. CDR1 MNHNS and CDR2 SASEGT come from the germline V gene. The V segment lost 7 bases and the J segment 7 bases; nucleotides outside the gene matches: 9. The CDR3 here is CASTRQGQFGELFF. CDR3 bases: TGTGCCAGCACCAGACAGGGTCAGTTCGGGGAGCTGTTTTTT.

This clonotype came up a few times. The J gene is TRBJ2-5, the V gene TRBV6-5, with 7 bases aligning to TRBD1. Per germline, CDR1 MNHEY and CDR2 SVGAGI. The CDR3 has 16 amino acids. V lost 6 bases and J lost 2; bases outside the gene matches: 12. This CDR3 is CASSQDRARGQETQYF. CDR3 coding DNA: TGTGCCAGCAGCCAAGACAGGGCGCGAGGGCAAGAGACCCAGTACTTC.

This clonotype came up many times. The chain has TRBV6-5 and TRBJ1-5; TRBD1 matches at 8 bases. This CDR3 region has 17 residues. Per germline, CDR1 MNHEY and CDR2 SVGAGI. V gave up 0 bases and J gave up 5 bases; unmatched junction bases: 9. CDR3 coding DNA: TGTGCCAGCAGTTACTCCTTACCGGGACAGGACCATCAGCCCCAGCATTTT. As protein: CASSYSLPGQDHQPQHF.

In its sample, this clonotype was seen many times. This rearrangement joins TRBV7-2 to TRBJ2-3; 7 nucleotides match TRBD1. Germline CDR1 and CDR2: SGHTA and FQGNSA. The trim removed 5 bases at V and 1 base at J, leaving 6 bases unmatched. CDR3 length: 15 residues. CDR3 region: CASSPWTGRTDTQYF. The CDR3 nucleotides are TGTGCCAGCAGCCCCTGGACAGGCCGCACAGATACGCAGTATTTT.

The V and J genes are TRBV4-1 and TRBJ1-1; D unresolved. Germline V gene data show CDR1 as MGHRA and CDR2 as YSYEKL. CDR3 length equals 15 residues. Trimming took 1 base from V and 2 from J, leaving 11 bases between them. The CDR3 reads CASSQARLTNTEAFF. The CDR3 DNA is TGCGCCAGCAGCCAAGCAAGACTGACCAACACTGAAGCTTTCTTT.

The J gene is TRBJ2-3, the V gene TRBV29-1; 12 nucleotides line up with TRBD1. This CDR3 contains 18 residues. Germline trimming cut 6 bases from V and 5 bases from J; bases unmatched to any gene: 18. Per the germline V gene, CDR1 is SQVTM and CDR2 is ANQGSEA. Here the CDR3 DNA reads TGCAGCGTCGGGACAGGGGGCGAGAGCGGGGAGCCGGAAGATACGCAGTATTTT. Residues: CSVGTGGESGEPEDTQYF.

This clonotype has only a few counts. This chain connects TRBV6-2 or TRBV6-3 to TRBJ1-2, with D possibly matching TRBD1 (6 bases). Germline V gives CDR1 MNHEY, CDR2 SVGEGT. Trimming left V 6 bases short and J 6 bases short, with 17 bases between. The CDR3 is made up of 14 amino acids. CDR3 loop: CASRSGTRANGYTF. Here the CDR3 DNA reads TGTGCCAGCAGATCCGGGACAAGGGCTAATGGCTACACCTTC.

The sample holds a few counts of this clonotype. This chain uses TRBV3-1 with TRBJ2-7, with D perhaps assigned TRBD1 or TRBD2 (6 bases each). Germline V gives CDR1 LGHDT, CDR2 YNNKEL (reference sequence). Trimming left V 2 bases short and J 2 bases short, with 10 bases between. This CDR3 is 14 amino acids long. In nucleotides, the CDR3 is TGTGCCAGCAGCCAAAGAGGGGGGCCCTACGAGCAGTACTTC. Its protein is CASSQRGGPYEQYF.

This clonotype has only a few counts. The chain couples TRBV7-2 to TRBJ1-2, with TRBD1 matching over 8 bases. With V trimmed by 2 bases and J by 2 bases, 4 bases remained unmatched. Per the germline V gene, CDR1 is SGHTA and CDR2 is FQGNSA. CDR3 length: 15 residues. The CDR3 DNA follows: TGTGCCAGCAGCTTATCCGGGACAGGCAACTATGGCTACACCTTC. This sequence encodes CASSLSGTGNYGYTF.

CDR3 DNA: TGTGCCAGCAGCCGGGACACCGCTAACTATGGCTACACCTTC. Amino acids: CASSRDTANYGYTF. The chain carries TRBV4-2 and TRBJ1-2; possible D gene TRBD1, 6 bases. The CDR3 totals 14 residues. Between the trimmed V and J ends, which lost 4 bases and 0 bases, there was a span of 9 bases. CDR1 and CDR2 from the germline V gene are LGHNA and YNFKEQ.

The V call is TRBV5-1, the J call TRBJ1-1, with TRBD1 matching over 7 bases. V was clipped by 10 bases and J by 10 bases; unmatched bases: 13. Germline V gives CDR1 SGHRS, CDR2 YFSETQ. There are 12 residues in the CDR3. The CDR3 bases are TGCGCCCGGGCCCCGTGGACAGGACGAGCTTTCTTT. Translated, it gives CARAPWTGRAFF.

The CDR3: CAIMDTVNNSPLHF. CDR3 nucleotide sequence: TGTGCCATCATGGACACGGTGAATAATTCACCCCTCCACTTT. The chain couples TRBV10-3 to TRBJ1-6; D possibly corresponds to TRBD1 (5 bases). The CDR3 totals 14 residues. Germline-derived CDR1 and CDR2 are ENHRY and SYGVKD. Trimming took off 7 bases at V and 5 bases at J, with 12 bases between the two ends.

The rearrangement uses TRBV7-9 and TRBJ1-1; tentatively, D is TRBD1 (6 bases). V was cut by 7 bases and J by 3 bases, with 12 bases left in between. Per germline, CDR1 SEHNR and CDR2 FQNEAQ (reference sequence). The CDR3 is 13 amino acids. The DNA of the CDR3 is TGTGCCAGCAAGGGGCCAGGGGACACTGAAGCTTTCTTT. Its translation: CASKGPGDTEAFF.

This clonotype was counted many times. The V and J genes are TRBV29-1 and TRBJ1-2, with unresolved D. This CDR3 has 9 residues. The V gene lost 5 bases and the J gene lost 7 bases, with 5 bases spanning the gap. From germline, CDR1 is SQVTM and CDR2 ANQGSEA. CDR3 sequence (DNA): TGCAGCGTTAGTGGTGGCTACACCTTC. It is translated as CSVSGGYTF.

This clonotype was detected many times. The rearrangement links TRBV4-1 to TRBJ2-5; 7 bases match TRBD1. Germline V lookup: CDR1 MGHRA, CDR2 YSYEKL. The V gene end was trimmed by 0 bases and the J gene end by 0 bases; junction bases not matched to a gene: 4. The CDR3 is 16 amino acids. The DNA of the CDR3 is TGCGCCAGCAGCCAAGAGGGACAGACGTACCAAGAGACCCAGTACTTC. The encoded protein is CASSQEGQTYQETQYF.

This clonotype was observed a handful of times. V is TRBV30 and J is TRBJ2-3, with D possibly being TRBD2 (5 bases). Looked up from germline, CDR1 is GTSNPN and CDR2 is SVGIG (reference sequence). Deletions cut 4 bases from V and 8 bases from J, with 10 bases between. The CDR3 has 11 residues. The CDR3 bases are TGTGCCTGGACTAGCTTCGGTACGCAGTATTTT. Its translation: CAWTSFGTQYF. Full variable domain (rest looked up from reference TRBV30 and TRBJ2-3): SQTIHQWPATLVQPVGSPLSLECTVEGTSNPNLYWYRQAAGRGLQLLFYSVGIGQISSEVPQNLSASRPQDRQFILSSKKLLLSDSGFYLCAWTSFGTQYFGPGTRLTVL.